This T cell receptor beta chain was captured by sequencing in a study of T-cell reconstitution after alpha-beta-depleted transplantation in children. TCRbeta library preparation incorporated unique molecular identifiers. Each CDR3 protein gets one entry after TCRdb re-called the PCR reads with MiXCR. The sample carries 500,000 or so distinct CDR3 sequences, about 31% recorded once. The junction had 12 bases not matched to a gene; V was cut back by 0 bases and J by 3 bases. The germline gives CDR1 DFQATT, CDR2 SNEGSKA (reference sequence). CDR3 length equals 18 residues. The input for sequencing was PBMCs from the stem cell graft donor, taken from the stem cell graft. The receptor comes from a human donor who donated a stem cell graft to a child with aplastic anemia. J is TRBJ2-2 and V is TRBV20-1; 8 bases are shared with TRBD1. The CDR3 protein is CSAREDRVLGRYTGELFF. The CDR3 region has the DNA TGCAGTGCTAGAGAGGACAGGGTGTTGGGAAGGTACACCGGGGAGCTGTTTTTT.